One and the same sample provided the 12 T cell receptor beta chains below, sequenced in a study of blood T cell repertoires in COVID-19. Clones were read by immunoSEQ multiplex PCR, and TCRdb kept only the in-frame ones, dropping some. This table has approximately 330,000 clones, approximately 89% appearing once. Material for sequencing was PBMCs or T cells enriched from blood (not recorded which). These receptors were taken from a woman in her 30s who had recovered from COVID-19.

This clone was counted between two and nine times. This chain connects TRBV6-5 to TRBJ2-7, with 9 bases that match TRBD1. CDR1 and CDR2 (germline): MNHEY, SVGAGI. Losses at the gene ends were 6 bases for V and 3 bases for J; bases not matched to a gene: 6. This CDR3 spans 14 amino acids. The CDR3 DNA reads as TGTGCCAGCAGGGCCGGGACAGGGATCTACGAGCAGTACTTC. This sequence encodes CASRAGTGIYEQYF.

The chain couples TRBV27 to TRBJ1-5; the match to TRBD1 covers 9 bases. Germline-derived CDR1 and CDR2 are MNHEY and SMNVEV (reference sequence). Trimming at V came to 5 bases and at J to 7 bases, leaving 12 bases not matched to a gene. CDR3 size: 16 residues. The CDR3 DNA reads as TGTGCCAGCAGTCAGACACAGGGGGCAAATTACCAGCCCCAGCATTTT. It specifies CASSQTQGANYQPQHF.

This chain joins TRBV3-1 (or the pseudogene TRBV3-2) and TRBJ2-3; 7 bases fit TRBD1. CDR3 length: 15 residues. Unmatched junction bases numbered 5, after V lost 4 bases and J lost 1 base. The V gene's germline CDR1 is LGHDT and CDR2 YNNKEL (reference sequence). Here the CDR3 DNA reads TGTGCCAGCAGCCGGGACAGACAGGGCACAGATACGCAGTATTTT. Amino acid sequence: CASSRDRQGTDTQYF.

This clone was recorded once. The chain has TRBV5-6 and TRBJ1-1; the match to TRBD1 covers 9 bases. Germline V gives CDR1 SGHDT, CDR2 YYEEEE. This CDR3 is built from 13 residues. V gave up 6 bases and J gave up 4 bases; unmatched junction bases: 4. CDR3 DNA: TGTGCCAGCAATCTACAGGGGGCCACTGAAGCTTTCTTT. It codes for CASNLQGATEAFF.

The chain combines TRBV27 with TRBJ1-2, with D unresolved. The CDR3 is 13 residues long. Germline CDR1 and CDR2: MNHEY and SMNVEV (reference sequence). The V end was cut by 5 bases, the J end by 0 bases, with 7 bases between. Here the CDR3 reads CASSPAANYGYTF. The CDR3 region has the DNA TGTGCCAGCAGTCCTGCGGCTAACTATGGCTACACCTTC.

The rearrangement uses TRBV28 and TRBJ2-6, with D tentatively TRBD2 (5 bases). V dropped 5 bases and J dropped 0 bases, with 26 bases sitting between them. Germline CDR1 and CDR2: MDHEN and SYDVKM. CDR3 length equals 21 residues. The CDR3 DNA reads as TGTGCCAGCAGTACCCTCCTACCCGGGGTCAGTCTACCCTCTGGGGCCAACGTCCTGACTTTC. This translates into CASSTLLPGVSLPSGANVLTF.

The chain couples TRBV12-5 to TRBJ2-7; TRBD2 matches at 9 bases. The CDR3 has 14 residues. V lost 6 bases and J lost 3; bases outside the gene matches: 6. Germline V gives CDR1 LGHNT, CDR2 FRNRAP. In DNA form, the CDR3 reads TGTGCTAGTGGACCGACTAGCGGTCGCTACGAGCAGTACTTC. Residues: CASGPTSGRYEQYF. Full variable domain (outside the CDR3, taken from reference TRBV12-5 and TRBJ2-7): DARVTQTPRHKVTEMGQEVTMRCQPILGHNTVFWYRQTMMQGLELLAYFRNRAPLDDSGMPKDRFSAEMPDATLATLKIQPSEPRDSAVYFCASGPTSGRYEQYFGPGTRLTVT.

The V and J genes are TRBV3-1 (or the pseudogene TRBV3-2) and TRBJ1-6; D gene uncertain. Trimming took off 1 base at V and 7 bases at J, with 5 bases between the two ends. Per the germline V gene, CDR1 is LGHDT and CDR2 is YNNKEL (reference sequence). The length of the CDR3 is 13 residues. The CDR3 DNA reads TGTGCCAGCAGCCAAGTCAGGAATTCACCCCTCCACTTT. Translation gives CASSQVRNSPLHF.

CDR3 sequence (DNA): TGCGCCAGCAGCCAACTAGCGGGAGGGAACGACAATGAGCAGTTCTTC. The encoded protein is CASSQLAGGNDNEQFF. The chain is built from TRBV4-1 and TRBJ2-1; 12 bases are a match to TRBD2. Germline CDR1 reads MGHRA; CDR2 reads YSYEKL. This CDR3 spans 16 amino acids. The V gene end was trimmed by 2 bases and the J gene end by 5 bases; junction bases not matched to a gene: 4.

This chain connects TRBV7-2 to TRBJ2-7, with a possible D match to TRBD2 (5 bases). V shed 4 bases and J shed 4 bases, with 11 bases lying between them. The CDR3 extends over 13 amino acids. The germline V gene encodes CDR1 SGHTA and CDR2 FQGNSA. In DNA form, the CDR3 reads TGTGCCAGCAGCTGGGGAGTCGGTTACGAGCAGTACTTC. This sequence encodes CASSWGVGYEQYF.

This clone was recorded only once. The chain employs TRBV20-1 and TRBJ2-7; D is uncertain. Germline V gene lookup returns CDR1 DFQATT and CDR2 SNEGSKA (reference sequence). Trimming cost V 3 bases and J 2 bases, with 11 bases left between them. The CDR3 consists of 13 residues. In nucleotides, the CDR3 is TGCAGTGCTAGTCCGGGTCGGGCCTACGAGCAGTACTTC. Amino acid sequence: CSASPGRAYEQYF.

V gene TRBV19 combines with J gene TRBJ1-2; 10 bases fit TRBD1. Germline V CDR1 and CDR2: LNHDA, SQIVND (reference sequence). V gave up 1 base and J gave up 2 bases; unmatched junction bases: 10. This CDR3 contains 18 residues. This chain's CDR3 is CASSIVGTGAADNYGYTF. In DNA, the CDR3 is TGTGCCAGTAGTATAGTCGGGACAGGGGCCGCGGACAACTATGGCTACACCTTC.